This entry describes one TCR beta chain. Study processing details: Reference gene primer amplification in the assay estimated nucleated cell counts. Sequenced by immunoSEQ multiplex PCR; TCRdb stores in-frame clones only, minus some. V, J and clone size are taken as reported in that table, and D and trimming were inferred from the DNA itself. There are 350,000 to 400,000 clones in the sample; around 90% occur only once, and approximately 3% lies in the top ten. In germline, CDR1 is SEHNR, CDR2 FQNEAQ (reference sequence). The V and J ends lost 5 bases and 9 bases, in that order; junction bases with no gene match: 6. This CDR3 contains 14 residues. The Seattle site enrolled patients during active infection and followed them longitudinally. The data belong to a study of blood T cell repertoires in COVID-19. Study context: Both acute and convalescent COVID-19 samples were obtained from the United States, Italy and Spain. PBMCs, B-cell-depleted T cells, or T cells were the source of the cDNA or gDNA that made up the material.

This receptor was obtained from a woman under 40 with COVID-19, enrolled during active disease. Sequenced input: peripheral blood. The rearrangement uses TRBV7-9 and TRBJ2-5, with 13 bases fitting TRBD2. CDR3 bases: TGTGCCAGCAGCCCCCTCACTAGCGGGGGGGCCCAGTACTTC. Translated, it gives CASSPLTSGGAQYF.